Below are 16 T cell receptor beta chains sequenced from a single sample in a study of cytomegalovirus exposure and HLA in healthy donors. Primers for the PCR totalled 60 Vbeta and 13 Jbeta. The table came from immunoSEQ multiplex PCR; TCRdb's copy has only in-frame clones and leaves some out. The sample shows 150,000 to 200,000 clones, approximately 80% of them seen only once. The sample was PBMCs. These receptors came from a woman aged 30 to 39 in good health and CMV-seronegative.

This chain links TRBV28 with TRBJ2-7; no clear D gene. Trimming cost V 5 bases and J 2 bases, with 13 bases left between them. CDR1 and CDR2 (germline): MDHEN, SYDVKM. The CDR3 covers 14 residues. The CDR3 nucleotides read TGTGCCAGCAGTCAGGTACGAAAAGCCTACGAGCAGTACTTC. Amino acid sequence: CASSQVRKAYEQYF.

J is TRBJ2-7 and V is TRBV10-3; 7 positions agree with TRBD1. CDR1 and CDR2 from the germline V gene are ENHRY and SYGVKD. The CDR3 extends over 16 amino acids. The trim removed 5 bases at V and 2 bases at J, leaving 12 bases unmatched. The CDR3 loop is CAISPTGTVGTYEQYF. The CDR3 DNA reads as TGTGCCATCAGTCCAACGGGGACAGTAGGTACCTACGAGCAGTACTTC.

V usage is TRBV27 and J usage is TRBJ1-4; 10 bases agree with TRBD1. CDR1 MNHEY and CDR2 SMNVEV come from the germline V gene (reference sequence). This CDR3 has 19 amino acids. V dropped 0 bases and J dropped 4; count of bases not matched to a gene: 11. CDR3 sequence (DNA): TGTGCCAGCAGTTTATCGGTCAAGGGACAGGGGCTATTTAATGAAAAACTGTTTTTT. Its translation: CASSLSVKGQGLFNEKLFF. The full variable domain, rest sourced from reference TRBV27 and TRBJ1-4, is EAQVTQNPRYLITVTGKKLTVTCSQNMNHEYMSWYRQDPGLGLRQIYYSMNVEVTDKGDVPEGYKVSRKEKRNFPLILESPSPNQTSLYFCASSLSVKGQGLFNEKLFFGSGTQLSVL.

On this clone itself: Other DNA variants within this sample encode the same CDR3. The genes are TRBV5-6 and TRBJ1-2; tentatively, D is TRBD1 (5 bases). Per germline, CDR1 SGHDT and CDR2 YYEEEE. CDR3 length equals 13 residues. Trimming shortened V by 4 bases and J by 7 bases, and 14 bases separated the two germline ends. This chain's CDR3 is CASSPRQGGGYTF. In nucleotides, the CDR3 is TGTGCCAGCAGCCCTAGGCAGGGTGGTGGCTACACCTTC.

This chain connects TRBV19 to TRBJ1-6; 9 bases are a match to TRBD1. Germline V CDR1 and CDR2: LNHDA, SQIVND (reference sequence). This CDR3 region has 15 residues. The J segment lost 7 bases and the V segment lost 6 bases, leaving 7 bases of the junction unmatched. The CDR3 DNA reads TGTGCCAGTAGGCCCAGGGACAGGGAAAATTCACCCCTCCACTTT. Encoded protein: CASRPRDRENSPLHF. Filled out from reference TRBV19 and TRBJ1-6, the complete variable domain reads DGGITQSPKYLFRKEGQNVTLSCEQNLNHDAMYWYRQDPGQGLRLIYYSQIVNDFQKGDIAEGYSVSREKKESFPLTVTSAQKNPTAFYLCASRPRDRENSPLHFGNGTRLTVT.

This clone has more than one count but fewer than ten. V gene TRBV2 combines with J gene TRBJ1-2; TRBD1 is a possible D gene (5 bases). CDR3 length: 15 amino acids. Trimming removed 4 bases from V and 4 bases from J, with 16 bases in between. Germline CDR1 and CDR2: SNHLY and FYNNEI. CDR3 loop: CASSVSGGEIYGYTF. The CDR3 nucleotides read TGTGCCAGCAGTGTAAGCGGGGGTGAGATCTATGGCTACACCTTC.

This clone was observed once. V and J are TRBV9 and TRBJ2-3, with 13 bases fitting TRBD2. The ends lost 4 bases at V and 5 bases at J; junction bases unmatched: 7. This CDR3 is 16 amino acids long. CDR1 is SGDLS, CDR2 YYNGEE, per germline. The DNA for the CDR3 is TGTGCCAGCAGCCTTACTAGCGGGGGGGCATTAGATACGCAGTATTTT. This encodes CASSLTSGGALDTQYF.

The chain links TRBV6-5 to TRBJ2-1; D is unclear. V dropped 2 bases and J dropped 7 bases, with 9 bases sitting between them. This CDR3 is built from 13 residues. Per the germline V gene, CDR1 is MNHEY and CDR2 is SVGAGI. CDR3 sequence: CASSYTTGNEQFF. The CDR3 DNA sequence: TGTGCCAGCAGTTACACGACCGGGAATGAGCAGTTCTTC.

CDR3 DNA: TGCGCCAGCAGCCGAGAAGATCACACAGATACGCAGTATTTT. Its translation: CASSREDHTDTQYF. The chain links TRBV5-1 to TRBJ2-3; D not resolved. Trimming took off 4 bases at V and 2 bases at J, with 11 bases between the two ends. Germline V gene sequence: CDR1 SGHRS, CDR2 YFSETQ. The CDR3 extends over 14 amino acids.

To note about this clone: The same CDR3 also results from other DNA sequences found in this sample. This rearrangement joins TRBV9 to TRBJ1-5; D not certain. The CDR3 has 14 residues. Germline assignment: CDR1 SGDLS and CDR2 YYNGEE. V was pared by 2 bases and J by 5 bases, with 11 bases between. In nucleotides, the CDR3 is TGTGCCAGCAGCGTCGGGTGGGGAGATCAGCCCCAGCATTTT. Translating gives CASSVGWGDQPQHF.

This chain uses TRBV27 with TRBJ2-7; D possibly corresponds to TRBD2 (6 bases). CDR3 length: 13 amino acids. Germline V gene sequence: CDR1 MNHEY, CDR2 SMNVEV (reference sequence). Trimming took 8 bases from V and 1 from J, leaving 12 bases between them. The CDR3 protein is CASWTTHSYEQYF. The CDR3 DNA sequence: TGTGCCAGCTGGACTACCCATTCCTACGAGCAGTACTTC.

The chain carries TRBV7-9 and TRBJ2-6, with a possible D match to TRBD1 (5 bases). Germline assignment: CDR1 SEHNR and CDR2 FQNEAQ (reference sequence). The CDR3 is made up of 19 amino acids. V lost 5 bases, J lost 0 bases, and 20 bases lay in between. The DNA of the CDR3 is TGTGCCAGCAGCACGCCAAGGTTCCAGGGTAACTCTGGGGCCAACGTCCTGACTTTC. Its protein is CASSTPRFQGNSGANVLTF.

V is TRBV4-1 and J is TRBJ1-5; tentative D call: TRBD1 (5 bases). Trimming took 2 bases from V and 4 from J, leaving 12 bases between them. The germline V gene has CDR1 MGHRA and CDR2 YSYEKL. This CDR3 spans 15 amino acids. CDR3: CASSQQGNLNQPQHF. DNA of the CDR3: TGCGCCAGCAGCCAACAGGGTAATTTGAATCAGCCCCAGCATTTT.

The chain combines TRBV7-2 with TRBJ1-4; TRBD1 aligns across 8 bases. Per germline, CDR1 SGHTA and CDR2 FQGNSA. The CDR3 loop spans 13 amino acids. V was pared by 8 bases and J by 7 bases, with 6 bases of the junction left unmatched. CDR3: CASQGQGSEKLFF. The CDR3 nucleotides are TGTGCCAGCCAAGGACAGGGAAGTGAAAAACTGTTTTTT.

This chain uses TRBV19 with TRBJ1-6; D gene unclear. The CDR3 loop spans 15 amino acids. The V end was cut by 10 bases, the J end by 0 bases, with 13 bases between. From germline, CDR1 is LNHDA and CDR2 SQIVND (reference sequence). The CDR3 loop reads CATAMGSSYNSPLHF. In DNA form, the CDR3 reads TGTGCCACCGCGATGGGGAGCTCCTATAATTCACCCCTCCACTTT.

The chain has TRBV11-2 and TRBJ2-1; D is perhaps TRBD1 (6 bases). Germline V lookup: CDR1 SGHAT, CDR2 FQNNGV. Trimming removed 5 bases at V and 4 bases at J, with 18 bases between. The CDR3 has 16 residues. The CDR3, as DNA: TGTGCCAGCAGCCCCACTCAGGGGATTTTATACAATGAGCAGTTCTTC. Amino acids: CASSPTQGILYNEQFF.